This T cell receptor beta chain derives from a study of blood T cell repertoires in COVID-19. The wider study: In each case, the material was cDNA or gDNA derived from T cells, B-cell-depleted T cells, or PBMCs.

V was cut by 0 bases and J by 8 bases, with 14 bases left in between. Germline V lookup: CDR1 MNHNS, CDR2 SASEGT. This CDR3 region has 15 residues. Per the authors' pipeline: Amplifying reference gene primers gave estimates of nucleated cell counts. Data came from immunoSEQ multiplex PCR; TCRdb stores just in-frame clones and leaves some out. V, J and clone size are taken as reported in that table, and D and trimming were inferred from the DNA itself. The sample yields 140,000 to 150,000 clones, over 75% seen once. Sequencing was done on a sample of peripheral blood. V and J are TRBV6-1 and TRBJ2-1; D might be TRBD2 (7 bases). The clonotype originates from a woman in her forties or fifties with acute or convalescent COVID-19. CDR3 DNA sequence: TGTGCCAGCAGTGAAGCGGGGGGGCTTTTAGATGAGCAGTTCTTC. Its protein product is CASSEAGGLLDEQFF.